Here is one T cell receptor beta chain with its context. Its target is not known. Compared with germline, one end of the junction differs, possibly owing to a read error. Sample-barcoded 5' priming and a J-beta primer mix drove a second PCR of roughly 6 to 12 cycles. Each cDNA molecule was tagged by a template-switch adaptor with 12 random nucleotides. Via MiXCR, TCRdb re-called the 5' RACE reads, giving one row per CDR3 protein. The repertoire holds approximately 2,000,000 distinct CDR3 sequences, with approximately 39% as singletons. This sample is drawn from a study of blood T cells in healthy people across ages. Study conclusions and caveats: Getting older went along with TCR beta diversity per million T cells dropping roughly linearly. The unknown donor CMV status may have confounded expanded clonotype changes.

Per-sample yields of isolated PBMCs were at least 6 million. The CDR3 is 15 residues long. CDR1 and CDR2 (germline): SGHAT, FQDESV (reference sequence). The TCR comes from a human donor in good health. V usage is TRBV11-1 and J usage is TRBJ2-3; D remains unclear. The sequenced sample consisted of blood. The CDR3: CASSLVQSSTDTQYF. DNA for the CDR3: TGTGCTAGCAGCTTAGTCCAATCTAGCACAGATACGCAGTATTTT.